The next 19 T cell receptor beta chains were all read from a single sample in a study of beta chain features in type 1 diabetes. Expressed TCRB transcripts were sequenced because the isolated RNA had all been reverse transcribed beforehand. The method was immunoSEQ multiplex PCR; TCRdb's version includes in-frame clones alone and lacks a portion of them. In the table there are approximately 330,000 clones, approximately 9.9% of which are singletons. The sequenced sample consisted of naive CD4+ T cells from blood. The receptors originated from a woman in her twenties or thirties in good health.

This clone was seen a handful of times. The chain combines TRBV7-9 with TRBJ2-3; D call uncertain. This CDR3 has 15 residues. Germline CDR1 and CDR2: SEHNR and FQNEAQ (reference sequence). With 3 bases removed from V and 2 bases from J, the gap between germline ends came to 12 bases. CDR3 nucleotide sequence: TGTGCCAGCAGCTTTGGCGGCCGATCCACAGATACGCAGTATTTT. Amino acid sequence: CASSFGGRSTDTQYF.

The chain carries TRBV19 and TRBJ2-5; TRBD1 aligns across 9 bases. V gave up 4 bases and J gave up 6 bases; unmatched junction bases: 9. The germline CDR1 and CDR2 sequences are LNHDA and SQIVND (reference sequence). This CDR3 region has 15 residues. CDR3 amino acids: CASSTTGTGWQTQYF. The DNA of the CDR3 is TGTGCCAGTAGTACAACCGGGACAGGGTGGCAGACCCAGTACTTC.

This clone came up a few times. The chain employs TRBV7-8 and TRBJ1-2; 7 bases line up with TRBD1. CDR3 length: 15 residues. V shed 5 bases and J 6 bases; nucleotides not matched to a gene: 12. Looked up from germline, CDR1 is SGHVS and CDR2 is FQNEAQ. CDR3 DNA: TGTGCCAGCAGCCCGGCTCCGGAGGGGGCGAATGGCTACACCTTC. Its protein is CASSPAPEGANGYTF.

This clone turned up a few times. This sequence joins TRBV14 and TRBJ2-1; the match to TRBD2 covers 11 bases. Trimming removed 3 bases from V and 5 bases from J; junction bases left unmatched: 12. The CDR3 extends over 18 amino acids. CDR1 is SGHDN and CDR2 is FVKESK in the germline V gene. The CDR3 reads CASSQVYSGRELNNEQFF. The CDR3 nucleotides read TGTGCCAGCAGCCAGGTTTATAGCGGGAGGGAGCTAAACAATGAGCAGTTCTTC.

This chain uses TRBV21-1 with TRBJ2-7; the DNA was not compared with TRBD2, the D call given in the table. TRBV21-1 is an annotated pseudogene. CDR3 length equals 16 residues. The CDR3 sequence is CASSKMPVGGFYEQYF. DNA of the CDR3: TGTGCCAGCAGCAAAATGCCGGTGGGGGGTTTCTACGAGCAGTACTTC.

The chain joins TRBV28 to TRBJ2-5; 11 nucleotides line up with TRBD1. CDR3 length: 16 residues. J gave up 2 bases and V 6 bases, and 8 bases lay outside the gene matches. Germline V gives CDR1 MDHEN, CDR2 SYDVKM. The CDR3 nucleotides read TGTGCCAGCAGGGCGGACAGGGGGCTGAGGCAAGAGACCCAGTACTTC. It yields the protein CASRADRGLRQETQYF.

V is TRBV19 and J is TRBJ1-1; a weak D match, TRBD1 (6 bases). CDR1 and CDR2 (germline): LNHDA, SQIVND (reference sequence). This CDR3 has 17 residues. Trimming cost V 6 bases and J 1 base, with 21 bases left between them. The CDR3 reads CASRSTGPQVKNTEAFF. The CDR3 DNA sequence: TGTGCCAGTAGGAGTACAGGGCCTCAAGTTAAGAACACTGAAGCTTTCTTT.

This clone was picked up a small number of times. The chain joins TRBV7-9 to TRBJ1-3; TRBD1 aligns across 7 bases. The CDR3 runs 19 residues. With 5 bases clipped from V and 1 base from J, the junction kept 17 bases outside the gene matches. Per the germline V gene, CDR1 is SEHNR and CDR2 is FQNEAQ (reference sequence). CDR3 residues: CASSLRTGYSVKSGNTIYF. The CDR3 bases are TGTGCCAGCAGCCTCCGGACAGGTTACTCCGTTAAATCTGGAAACACCATATATTTT.

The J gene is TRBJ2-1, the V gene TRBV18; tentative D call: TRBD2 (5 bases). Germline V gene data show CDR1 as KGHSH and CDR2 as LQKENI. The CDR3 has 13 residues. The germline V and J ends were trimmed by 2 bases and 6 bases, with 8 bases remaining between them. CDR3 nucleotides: TGTGCCAGCTCACCAGAGGGCATCAATGAGCAGTTCTTC. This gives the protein CASSPEGINEQFF. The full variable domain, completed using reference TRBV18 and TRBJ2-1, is NAGVMQNPRHLVRRRGQEARLRCSPMKGHSHVYWYRQLPEEGLKFMVYLQKENIIDESGMPKERFSAEFPKEGPSILRIQQVVRGDSAAYFCASSPEGINEQFFGPGTRLTVL.

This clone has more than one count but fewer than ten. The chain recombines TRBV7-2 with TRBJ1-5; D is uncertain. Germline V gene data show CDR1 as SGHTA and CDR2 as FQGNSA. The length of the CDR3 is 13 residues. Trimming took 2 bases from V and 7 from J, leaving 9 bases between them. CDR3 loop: CASSLQEDQPQHF. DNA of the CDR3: TGTGCCAGCAGCTTACAGGAGGACCAGCCCCAGCATTTT.

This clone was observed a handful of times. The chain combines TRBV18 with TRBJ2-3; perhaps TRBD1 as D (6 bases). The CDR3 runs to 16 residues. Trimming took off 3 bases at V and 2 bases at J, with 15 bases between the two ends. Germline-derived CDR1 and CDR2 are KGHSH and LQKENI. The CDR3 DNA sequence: TGTGCCAGCTCACCCAAAAGGGACACCAACACAGATACGCAGTATTTT. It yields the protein CASSPKRDTNTDTQYF. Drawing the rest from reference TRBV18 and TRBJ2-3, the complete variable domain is NAGVMQNPRHLVRRRGQEARLRCSPMKGHSHVYWYRQLPEEGLKFMVYLQKENIIDESGMPKERFSAEFPKEGPSILRIQQVVRGDSAAYFCASSPKRDTNTDTQYFGPGTRLTVL.

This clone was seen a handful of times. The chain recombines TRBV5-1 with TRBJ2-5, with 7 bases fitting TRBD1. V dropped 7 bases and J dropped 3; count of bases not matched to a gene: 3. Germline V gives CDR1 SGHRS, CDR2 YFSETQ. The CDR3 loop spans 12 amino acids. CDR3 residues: CASSDREETQYF. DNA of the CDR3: TGCGCCAGCTCAGACAGGGAAGAGACCCAGTACTTC. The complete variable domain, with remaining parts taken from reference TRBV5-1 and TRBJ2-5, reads KAGVTQTPRYLIKTRGQQVTLSCSPISGHRSVSWYQQTPGQGLQFLFEYFSETQRNKGNFPGRFSGRQFSNSRSEMNVSTLELGDSALYLCASSDREETQYFGPGTRLLVL.

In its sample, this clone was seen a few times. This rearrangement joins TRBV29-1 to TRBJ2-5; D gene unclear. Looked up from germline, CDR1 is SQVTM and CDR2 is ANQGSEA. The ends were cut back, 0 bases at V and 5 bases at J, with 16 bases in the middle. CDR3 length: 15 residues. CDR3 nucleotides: TGCAGCGTTGAAGATCTAATTAGGCCCGGGGAGACCCAGTACTTC. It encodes CSVEDLIRPGETQYF.

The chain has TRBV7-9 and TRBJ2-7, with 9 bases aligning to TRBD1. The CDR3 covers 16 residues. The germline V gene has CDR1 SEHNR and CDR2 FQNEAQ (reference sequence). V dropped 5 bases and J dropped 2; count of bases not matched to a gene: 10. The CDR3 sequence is CASSLTPGQGPYEQYF. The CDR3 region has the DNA TGTGCCAGCAGCCTCACACCGGGACAGGGACCCTACGAGCAGTACTTC.

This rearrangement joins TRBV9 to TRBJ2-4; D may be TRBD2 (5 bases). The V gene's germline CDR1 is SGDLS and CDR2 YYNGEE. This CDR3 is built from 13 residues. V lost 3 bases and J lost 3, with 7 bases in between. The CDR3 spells CASSGRDKNIQYF. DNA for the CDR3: TGTGCCAGCAGCGGCCGGGACAAAAACATTCAGTACTTC.

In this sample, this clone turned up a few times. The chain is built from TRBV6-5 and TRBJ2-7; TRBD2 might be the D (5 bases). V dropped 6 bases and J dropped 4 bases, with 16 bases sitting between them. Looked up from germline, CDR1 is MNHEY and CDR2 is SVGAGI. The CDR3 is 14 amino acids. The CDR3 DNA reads TGTGCCAGCAGGAACAGCGGAGACGGGTACGAGCAGTACTTC. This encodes CASRNSGDGYEQYF.

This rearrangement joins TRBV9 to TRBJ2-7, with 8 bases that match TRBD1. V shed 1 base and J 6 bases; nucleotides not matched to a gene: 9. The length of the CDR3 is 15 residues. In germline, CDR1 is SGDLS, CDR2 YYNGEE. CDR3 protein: CASSVTGTGKTEQYF. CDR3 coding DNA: TGTGCCAGCAGCGTAACCGGGACAGGAAAAACCGAGCAGTACTTC. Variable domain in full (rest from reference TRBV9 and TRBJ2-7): DSGVTQTPKHLITATGQRVTLRCSPRSGDLSVYWYQQSLDQGLQFLIQYYNGEERAKGNILERFSAQQFPDLHSELNLSSLELGDSALYFCASSVTGTGKTEQYFGPGTRLTVT.

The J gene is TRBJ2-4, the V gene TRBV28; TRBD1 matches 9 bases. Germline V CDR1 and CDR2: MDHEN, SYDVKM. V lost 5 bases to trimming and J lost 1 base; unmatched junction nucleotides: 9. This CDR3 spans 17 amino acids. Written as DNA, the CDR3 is TGTGCCAGCAGTGTGCAAGGGACAGGGCTTGCCAAAAACATTCAGTACTTC. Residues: CASSVQGTGLAKNIQYF.

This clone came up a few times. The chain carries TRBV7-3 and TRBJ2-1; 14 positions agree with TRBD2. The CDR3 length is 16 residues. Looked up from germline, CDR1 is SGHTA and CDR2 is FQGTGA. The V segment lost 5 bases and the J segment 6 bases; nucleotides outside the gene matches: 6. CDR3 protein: CASSPGLAGVLNEQFF. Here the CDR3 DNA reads TGTGCCAGCAGCCCGGGACTAGCGGGAGTTCTCAATGAGCAGTTCTTC.